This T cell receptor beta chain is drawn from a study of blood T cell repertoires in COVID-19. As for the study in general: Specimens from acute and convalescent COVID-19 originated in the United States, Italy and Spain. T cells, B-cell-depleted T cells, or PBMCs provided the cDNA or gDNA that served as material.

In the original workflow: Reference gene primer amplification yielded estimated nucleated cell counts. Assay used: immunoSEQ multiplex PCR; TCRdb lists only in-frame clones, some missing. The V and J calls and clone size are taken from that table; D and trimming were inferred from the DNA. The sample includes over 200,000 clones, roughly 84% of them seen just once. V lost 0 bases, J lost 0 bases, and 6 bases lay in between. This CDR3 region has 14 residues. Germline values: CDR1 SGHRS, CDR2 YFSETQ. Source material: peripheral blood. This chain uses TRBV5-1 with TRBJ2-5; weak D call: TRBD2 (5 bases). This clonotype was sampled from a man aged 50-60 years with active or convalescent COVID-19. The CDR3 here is CASSLAGNQETQYF. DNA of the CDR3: TGCGCCAGCAGCTTGGCCGGGAACCAAGAGACCCAGTACTTC.